This T cell receptor beta chain was found in a study of cytomegalovirus exposure and HLA in healthy donors. Study-wide results and limits: Among TCR sequences, most were rare, though some public TCRs appeared in many donors. Cytomegalovirus association was listed for 164 TCR beta chains.

The PCR had 60 Vbeta and 13 Jbeta primers. Libraries were prepared by immunoSEQ multiplex PCR; TCRdb keeps only in-frame clonotypes and omits some of them. Of 150,000 to 200,000 clones listed, roughly 80% were seen once; the top ten hold around 7.3%. Turning to this clone: Its antigen is unidentified.

The germline V gene encodes CDR1 LNHDA and CDR2 SQIVND (reference sequence). This CDR3 is built from 15 residues. V gave up 7 bases and J gave up 2 bases; unmatched junction bases: 10. The sample consisted of PBMCs. This chain joins TRBV19 and TRBJ2-5; 7 bases map to TRBD2. The TCR comes from a man in his thirties or forties in good health and CMV-seropositive. The DNA of the CDR3 is TGTGCCAGTAAATCCGTCGCGGGGGTTCAAGAGACCCAGTACTTC. It specifies CASKSVAGVQETQYF.